The next 31 T cell receptor beta chains were all read from a single sample in a study of T cells after yellow fever vaccination. From the 5' RACE reads, TCRdb called clonotypes with MiXCR, one entry per CDR3 protein. The sample carries roughly 63,000 distinct CDR3 sequences, roughly 7.3% recorded once. The sample consisted of CD8+ T cells sorted from PBMCs, taken 15 days after the yellow fever booster vaccination. These receptors originate from a man aged 25-45 years who received the YFV17D yellow fever vaccine.

At least ten counts were recorded for this clonotype. J is TRBJ2-5 and V is TRBV20-1; the match to TRBD1 covers 10 bases. V trimming: 4 bases; J trimming: 4 bases; junction bases outside the gene matches: 9. Germline loops: CDR1 DFQATT, CDR2 SNEGSKA (reference sequence). This CDR3 is built from 15 residues. This chain's CDR3 is CSATPGQGRRETQYF. DNA of the CDR3: TGCAGTGCTACACCGGGACAGGGGCGGAGAGAGACCCAGTACTTC.

This clonotype was recorded many times. The V call is TRBV7-3, the J call TRBJ2-1; tentatively, D is TRBD2 (6 bases). Germline CDR1 reads SGHTA; CDR2 reads FQGTGA. The CDR3 has 16 residues. Trimming shortened V by 5 bases and J by 3 bases, and 17 bases separated the two germline ends. CDR3 region: CASSERQAGFYNEQFF. The CDR3 bases are TGTGCCAGCAGCGAAAGACAAGCGGGCTTCTACAATGAGCAGTTCTTC. Full variable domain (missing parts from reference TRBV7-3 and TRBJ2-1): GAGVSQTPSNKVTEKGKYVELRCDPISGHTALYWYRQSLGQGPEFLIYFQGTGAADDSGLPNDRFFAVRPEGSVSTLKIQRTERGDSAVYLCASSERQAGFYNEQFFGPGTRLTVL.

This chain links TRBV10-2 with TRBJ2-3, with TRBD2 matching over 8 bases. After removal of 7 bases from V and 8 bases from J, the junction contained 14 bases not matched to a gene. Germline assignment: CDR1 WSHSY and CDR2 SAAADI. The CDR3 spans 15 residues. This CDR3 reads CASNPSSGNWITQYF. The CDR3 DNA reads TGCGCCAGCAACCCTAGTAGCGGGAATTGGATTACGCAGTATTTT.

In its sample, this clonotype was seen many times. The rearrangement links TRBV18 to TRBJ2-7; perhaps TRBD2 as D (6 bases). The CDR3 sequence is 15 residues long. Germline V gives CDR1 KGHSH, CDR2 LQKENI. V shed 2 bases and J shed 0 bases, with 11 bases lying between them. The CDR3 DNA follows: TGTGCCAGCTCACCAGAACGGGGGAGCTCCTACGAGCAGTACTTC. Amino acids: CASSPERGSSYEQYF.

The chain has TRBV2 and TRBJ2-5; 8 bases are a match to TRBD2. This CDR3 contains 14 residues. Germline CDR1 is SNHLY and CDR2 is FYNNEI. V dropped 10 bases and J dropped 5; count of bases not matched to a gene: 12. In nucleotides, the CDR3 is TGTGCCACACGGGGGGGGTACGTCGACGAGACCCAGTACTTC. It yields the protein CATRGGYVDETQYF.

This clonotype was counted ten times or more. The chain uses TRBV29-1 and TRBJ2-1; TRBD2 matches 8 bases. Germline CDR1 is SQVTM and CDR2 is ANQGSEA. The CDR3 runs 13 residues. Trimming removed 6 bases from V and 8 bases from J; junction bases left unmatched: 9. The CDR3 protein is CSVSAGAGDEQFF. DNA for the CDR3: TGCAGCGTCTCAGCGGGGGCCGGGGATGAGCAGTTCTTC.

This clonotype occurred a few times. The chain links TRBV7-8 to TRBJ2-1, with TRBD2 matching over 9 bases. CDR1 and CDR2 (germline): SGHVS, FQNEAQ. Trimming took 10 bases from V and 2 from J; bases not matched to a gene: 9. This CDR3 comprises 15 residues. In DNA form, the CDR3 reads TGTGCCACCCGGGGTAGCGGGAGCCCCTACAATGAGCAGTTCTTC. It codes for CATRGSGSPYNEQFF.

In its sample, this clonotype was seen many times. The genes are TRBV3-1 and TRBJ2-5; TRBD1 aligns across 8 bases. Germline assignment: CDR1 LGHDT and CDR2 YNNKEL (reference sequence). The CDR3 has 15 amino acids. Germline trimming cut 7 bases from V and 5 bases from J; bases unmatched to any gene: 12. CDR3 residues: CASNPSRGLPETQYF. The CDR3 DNA reads TGTGCCAGCAACCCCTCCAGGGGGCTTCCGGAGACCCAGTACTTC.

The chain joins TRBV19 to TRBJ1-2, with D maybe TRBD1 (5 bases). The CDR3 runs to 13 residues. V was cut by 6 bases and J by 6 bases, with 14 bases left in between. Germline CDR1 and CDR2: LNHDA and SQIVND (reference sequence). The CDR3 DNA reads TGTGCCAGTAGGGGGGACCTCGAACATGGCTACACCTTC. Amino acids: CASRGDLEHGYTF.

This clonotype was seen repeatedly, ten times or more. V usage is TRBV5-1 and J usage is TRBJ2-7; no clear D gene. V lost 0 bases, J lost 3 bases, and 13 bases lay in between. CDR1 and CDR2 (germline): SGHRS, YFSETQ. This CDR3 spans 15 amino acids. CDR3 nucleotide sequence: TGCGCCAGCAGCTTGGCGTCCGAACTTATCTACGAGCAGTACTTC. Amino acids: CASSLASELIYEQYF.

This clonotype was seen at least ten times. The gene calls are TRBV15 and TRBJ2-4; TRBD2 is a possible D gene (5 bases). The CDR3 is 16 amino acids. Germline CDR1 is LNHNV and CDR2 is YYDKDF (reference sequence). Trimming took 0 bases from V and 8 from J, leaving 17 bases between them. CDR3 sequence: CATSRDRASLEDIQYF. CDR3 DNA sequence: TGTGCCACCAGCAGAGATAGGGCTAGCCTAGAGGACATTCAGTACTTC.

There are many counts of this clonotype. This sequence joins TRBV7-9 and TRBJ2-5; possible D gene TRBD1, 5 bases. There are 14 residues in the CDR3. CDR1 SEHNR and CDR2 FQNEAQ come from the germline V gene (reference sequence). Trimming removed 5 bases at V and 1 base at J, with 11 bases between. The CDR3 region is CASSPDDSQETQYF. The DNA for the CDR3 is TGTGCCAGCAGCCCAGACGACAGCCAAGAGACCCAGTACTTC.

This clonotype was seen many times. The chain is built from TRBV9 and TRBJ2-7; 8 bases fit TRBD2. V shed 3 bases and J 2 bases; nucleotides not matched to a gene: 10. Germline assignment: CDR1 SGDLS and CDR2 YYNGEE. The CDR3 runs 16 residues. CDR3 sequence: CASSAGGGISPYEQYF. The CDR3 DNA is TGTGCCAGCAGCGCCGGCGGGGGGATAAGCCCCTACGAGCAGTACTTC.

Ten or more counts support this clonotype. The V call is TRBV6-5, the J call TRBJ2-1; 7 bases are a match to TRBD2. V dropped 6 bases and J dropped 12; count of bases not matched to a gene: 8. CDR3 size: 12 residues. The germline CDR1 and CDR2 sequences are MNHEY and SVGAGI. The CDR3 protein is CASSLEGLTQFF. The DNA for the CDR3 is TGTGCCAGCAGCCTAGAGGGACTAACGCAGTTCTTC.

This clonotype was counted a few times. The V and J genes are TRBV7-8 and TRBJ2-6; maybe TRBD2 (5 bases). There are 17 residues in the CDR3. V was clipped by 4 bases and J by 0 bases, with 13 bases between them. Per the germline V gene, CDR1 is SGHVS and CDR2 is FQNEAQ. The CDR3 nucleotides read TGTGCCAGCAGCTCTAGCCGGGTTAGCTCTGGGGCCAACGTCCTGACTTTC. Residues: CASSSSRVSSGANVLTF.

This clonotype has at least ten counts. The chain combines TRBV7-8 with TRBJ2-6, with a weak D call TRBD1 (6 bases). Germline V gene data show CDR1 as SGHVS and CDR2 as FQNEAQ. The CDR3 is made up of 16 amino acids. V was pared by 1 base and J by 2 bases, with 9 bases between. The CDR3 spells CASSLDHRAGANVLTF. CDR3 DNA: TGTGCCAGCAGCTTAGACCACAGGGCTGGGGCCAACGTCCTGACTTTC.

This clonotype has ten or more counts. The chain recombines TRBV7-8 with TRBJ2-7; tentatively, D is TRBD1 (7 bases). Trimming took off 5 bases at V and 4 bases at J, with 15 bases between the two ends. Per germline, CDR1 SGHVS and CDR2 FQNEAQ. The CDR3 is 14 amino acids. The DNA for the CDR3 is TGTGCCAGCAGCCCGCGGGACAGCGGTTACGAGCAGTACTTC. Translated: CASSPRDSGYEQYF.

This clonotype was counted between two and nine times. The chain combines TRBV7-3 with TRBJ2-3; the D is unclear. Germline CDR1 reads SGHTA; CDR2 reads FQGTGA. V was shortened by 3 bases and J by 6 bases, with 13 bases between the two germline ends. The CDR3 is 14 amino acids. The CDR3 region is CASSFEPSLDTQYF. The CDR3 nucleotides are TGTGCCAGCAGCTTTGAACCCTCACTGGATACGCAGTATTTT. The full variable domain, with the rest looked up from reference TRBV7-3 and TRBJ2-3, is GAGVSQTPSNKVTEKGKYVELRCDPISGHTALYWYRQSLGQGPEFLIYFQGTGAADDSGLPNDRFFAVRPEGSVSTLKIQRTERGDSAVYLCASSFEPSLDTQYFGPGTRLTVL.

This clonotype was seen ten or more times. The chain uses TRBV24-1 and TRBJ2-2; TRBD1 is a possible D gene (6 bases). Germline V gene sequence: CDR1 KGHDR, CDR2 SFDVKD. CDR3 length: 14 residues. V lost 4 bases and J lost 3, with 8 bases in between. CDR3 DNA: TGTGCCACCAGTGAGAAGGGGGACACCGGGGAGCTGTTTTTT. Translation gives CATSEKGDTGELFF.

This clonotype came up many times. The chain couples TRBV7-6 to TRBJ2-3, with TRBD2 identical over 11 bases. The CDR3 has 18 residues. The junction had 10 bases not matched to a gene; V was cut back by 5 bases and J by 0 bases. Germline CDR1 and CDR2: SGHVS and FNYEAQ. CDR3 in amino acids: CASSRTTLAGASTDTQYF. DNA for the CDR3: TGTGCCAGCAGCCGCACTACACTAGCGGGAGCGAGCACAGATACGCAGTATTTT.

At least ten counts were recorded for this clonotype. This chain connects TRBV7-2 to TRBJ2-3, with 12 bases aligning to TRBD2. The germline V gene has CDR1 SGHTA and CDR2 FQGNSA. This CDR3 is 21 amino acids long. J gave up 4 bases and V 5 bases, and 22 bases lay outside the gene matches. The CDR3 DNA sequence: TGTGCCAGCAGCACACCATCCCAGGGGGCAAGACTAGCGGGAGTGTCAGATACGCAGTATTTT. Translation: CASSTPSQGARLAGVSDTQYF.

This clonotype has at least ten counts. The V and J genes are TRBV15 and TRBJ2-2; 7 nucleotides match TRBD1. The CDR3 contains 14 residues. V lost 5 bases to trimming and J lost 9 bases; unmatched junction nucleotides: 9. Germline-derived CDR1 and CDR2 are LNHNV and YYDKDF (reference sequence). The CDR3 sequence: CATSGRRQGWELFF. CDR3 bases: TGTGCCACCAGCGGGAGACGACAGGGATGGGAGCTGTTTTTT.

This clonotype was counted at least ten times. The chain has TRBV29-1 and TRBJ2-7, with 8 bases aligning to TRBD1. The CDR3 has 12 residues. Germline V lookup: CDR1 SQVTM, CDR2 ANQGSEA. V shed 6 bases and J 6 bases; nucleotides not matched to a gene: 7. This chain's CDR3 is CSVVTGGPEQYF. The CDR3 DNA is TGCAGCGTAGTCACAGGGGGACCCGAGCAGTACTTC.

This clonotype was recorded many times. The chain uses TRBV12-5 and TRBJ2-1; 9 positions match TRBD2. Germline V gene data show CDR1 as LGHNT and CDR2 as FRNRAP. With 3 bases clipped from V and 7 bases from J, the junction kept 7 bases outside the gene matches. The CDR3 extends over 15 amino acids. The CDR3 coding sequence is TGTGCTAGTGGTTTTATTAGCGGGAGTCATAATGAGCAGTTCTTC. This codes for CASGFISGSHNEQFF.

This clonotype was recorded many times. The V gene is TRBV7-2, the J gene TRBJ2-5; D is uncertain. V lost 4 bases, J lost 4 bases, and 13 bases lay in between. In germline, CDR1 is SGHTA, CDR2 FQGNSA. CDR3 size: 14 residues. This chain's CDR3 is CASSSMGGSETQYF. In DNA form, the CDR3 reads TGTGCCAGCAGCTCAATGGGTGGGTCAGAGACCCAGTACTTC.

The table lists this clonotype with many counts. This sequence joins TRBV20-1 and TRBJ1-5; TRBD1 matches 9 bases. CDR1 is DFQATT, CDR2 SNEGSKA, per germline (reference sequence). Trimming took 2 bases from V and 6 from J; bases not matched to a gene: 8. This CDR3 is 15 amino acids long. In DNA, the CDR3 is TGCAGTGCTAGACCTACCGGGACAGGGAGTCAGCCCCAGCATTTT. Protein product: CSARPTGTGSQPQHF.

This clonotype was observed at least ten times. The V call is TRBV5-6, the J call TRBJ2-1; D unclear. This CDR3 spans 12 amino acids. Germline loops: CDR1 SGHDT, CDR2 YYEEEE. Deletions cut 3 bases from V and 5 bases from J, with 6 bases between. The CDR3: CASSWFDNEQFF. The CDR3 coding sequence is TGTGCCAGCAGCTGGTTCGACAATGAGCAGTTCTTC.

At least ten counts were recorded for this clonotype. The J gene is TRBJ2-2, the V gene TRBV27, with unresolved D. V gave up 6 bases and J gave up 3 bases, with 11 bases separating them. CDR1 and CDR2 (germline): MNHEY, SMNVEV (reference sequence). The length of the CDR3 is 14 residues. CDR3 region: CASSPWTDTGELFF. CDR3 DNA sequence: TGTGCCAGCAGCCCCTGGACCGACACCGGGGAGCTGTTTTTT.

This clonotype was seen at least ten times. This rearrangement joins TRBV7-6 to TRBJ2-7; D remains ambiguous. V lost 0 bases, J lost 0 bases, and 3 bases lay in between. This CDR3 spans 13 amino acids. The germline gives CDR1 SGHVS, CDR2 FNYEAQ. Written as DNA, the CDR3 is TGTGCCAGCAGCTTAGCTGGCTCCTACGAGCAGTACTTC. Translating it yields CASSLAGSYEQYF.

This clonotype was observed at least ten times. The chain recombines TRBV24-1 with TRBJ2-2, with no clear D. CDR1 KGHDR and CDR2 SFDVKD come from the germline V gene. The CDR3 is 11 amino acids. V lost 6 bases and J 7 bases, leaving 5 bases between the germline ends. CDR3 sequence (DNA): TGTGCCACCAGTAACCGCGGGGAGCTGTTTTTT. Its protein is CATSNRGELFF.

This clonotype has ten or more counts. V and J are TRBV12-3 or TRBV12-4 and TRBJ2-5; 9 bases agree with TRBD2. This CDR3 is built from 15 residues. J lost 1 base, V lost 2 bases, and 2 bases had no gene match. The CDR3 bases are TGTGCCAGCAGTTTACTAGCGGGGACCCAAGAGACCCAGTACTTC. Amino acid sequence: CASSLLAGTQETQYF.